Shown below are 10 T cell receptor beta chains from a single sample sequenced in a study of T cell clonality in common variable immunodeficiency. These TCRs' antigens remain unknown. The method was immunoSEQ multiplex PCR; TCRdb's version includes in-frame clones alone and lacks a portion of them. This sample comprises about 28,000 clones, none seen once only. Study conclusions and caveats: In common variable immunodeficiency, TCR beta chains reportedly carried fewer deletions and N-nucleotide insertions.

Material for sequencing was peripheral blood mononuclear cells. Receptor source: a human donor with common variable immunodeficiency.

This clone was detected a few times. Sequencing ends 3 residues short of the CDR3 end; the germline J gene provides the rest. V usage is TRBV6-1 and J usage is TRBJ1-2; 7 nucleotides agree with TRBD1. CDR1 and CDR2 (germline): MNHNS, SASEGT. The CDR3 is 14 residues long. The ends lost 4 bases at V and 3 bases at J; junction bases unmatched: 5. The sequenced part of the CDR3 DNA is TGTGCCAGCAGTGTGGAGGGGGCGGACTATGGC. Translating gives CASSVEGADYG. The whole CDR3 sequence is CASSVEGADYGYTF.

In regard to this clone: The read gets to within 3 residues of the CDR3 end, and the germline J gene fills in the rest. The chain carries TRBV5-1 and TRBJ2-1; 9 nucleotides align to TRBD2. The V and J ends lost 3 bases and 8 bases, in that order; junction bases with no gene match: 9. CDR1 is SGHRS and CDR2 is YFSETQ in the germline V gene. The CDR3 length is 15 residues. Here the CDR3 reads CASSSDAGGFDEQFF. CDR3 DNA (partial): TGCGCCAGCAGCTCGGATGCGGGGGGGTTCGATGAG. Filled out from reference TRBV5-1 and TRBJ2-1, the complete variable domain reads KAGVTQTPRYLIKTRGQQVTLSCSPISGHRSVSWYQQTPGQGLQFLFEYFSETQRNKGNFPGRFSGRQFSNSRSEMNVSTLELGDSALYLCASSSDAGGFDEQFFGPGTRLTVL.

In its sample, this clone was seen a few times. The read is 3 residues too short to cover the CDR3 end, so that end is filled in from the germline J gene. The genes are TRBV5-1 and TRBJ1-2; 8 bases align to TRBD1. This CDR3 is 16 amino acids long. Germline V gene data show CDR1 as SGHRS and CDR2 as YFSETQ. V was pared by 4 bases and J by 2 bases, with 10 bases of the junction left unmatched. The CDR3 region is CASSLSGQGGNYGYTF. CDR3 bases read: TGCGCCAGCAGCCTATCCGGACAGGGAGGAAACTATGGC.

The table lists this clone with many counts. The read stops 3 residues short of the end of the CDR3; the missing end is completed from the germline J gene. V usage is TRBV20-1 and J usage is TRBJ2-2; 9 bases map to TRBD2. Germline CDR1 is DFQATT and CDR2 is SNEGSKA (reference sequence). J gave up 5 bases and V 3 bases, and 4 bases lay outside the gene matches. The CDR3 spans 14 residues. The sequenced CDR3 bases are TGCAGTGCTAGGGGACTAGCACATACCGGGGAG. Amino acids: CSARGLAHTGE. The CDR3, in full, reads CSARGLAHTGELFF.

There are a few counts of this clone. The missing CDR3 end, 3 residues past where the read stops, is filled in from the germline J gene. The V and J genes are TRBV18 and TRBJ1-6, with D unresolved. The CDR3 loop spans 14 amino acids. The germline V and J ends were trimmed by 4 bases and 9 bases, with 13 bases remaining between them. Germline-derived CDR1 and CDR2 are KGHSH and LQKENI. The sequenced CDR3 bases are TGTGCCAGCTCACGAGACAACGAAGGTTCACCC. It codes for CASSRDNEGSP. The entire CDR3 sequence reads CASSRDNEGSPLHF.

This clone was detected ten times or more. The CDR3 end is not reached by the read, which stops 3 residues before it; the germline J gene fills it in. The rearrangement joins TRBV19 to TRBJ2-3; D might be TRBD2 (6 bases). Germline loops: CDR1 LNHDA, CDR2 SQIVND (reference sequence). CDR3 length: 15 amino acids. Trimming cost V 4 bases and J 2 bases, with 13 bases left between them. The CDR3: CASSTNSGNTDTQYF. The part of the CDR3 DNA that was read is TGTGCCAGTAGTACGAATAGCGGCAACACAGATACG.

This clone has more than one count but fewer than ten. CDR3 protein: CASTTGGRDTQYF. The CDR3 DNA, read in part, is TGTGCCAGCACAACGGGGGGGAGAGATACG. The chain is built from TRBV6-2 or TRBV6-3 and TRBJ2-3, with TRBD2 identical over 8 bases. The read is 3 residues too short to cover the CDR3 end, so that end is filled in from the germline J gene. Germline CDR1 is MNHEY and CDR2 is SVGEGT. The length of the CDR3 is 13 residues. With 7 bases clipped from V and 5 bases from J, the junction kept 5 bases outside the gene matches.

As to this clone: The read ends 3 residues early relative to the CDR3; the germline J gene fills the gap. The chain links TRBV5-1 to TRBJ2-5; TRBD1 is a possible D gene (5 bases). Germline CDR1 and CDR2: SGHRS and YFSETQ. This CDR3 spans 14 amino acids. V was cut by 4 bases and J by 5 bases, with 15 bases left in between. The CDR3: CASSQSGKRETQYF. The sequenced CDR3 bases are TGCGCCAGCAGCCAGTCAGGGAAACGGGAGACC.

About this clone: The CDR3 goes on 3 residues after the read ends, and that part is filled in from the germline J gene. The chain joins TRBV5-1 to TRBJ2-5; D perhaps matches TRBD1 (6 bases). In germline, CDR1 is SGHRS, CDR2 YFSETQ. The CDR3 spans 14 residues. V dropped 2 bases and J dropped 2 bases, with 10 bases sitting between them. CDR3 sequence: CASSLTGPQETQYF. CDR3 bases read: TGCGCCAGCAGCTTAACAGGGCCACAAGAGACC.

To note about this clone: Coverage ceases 3 residues before the CDR3 finishes, and the germline J gene fills in the end. The rearrangement uses TRBV20-1 and TRBJ1-2; the match to TRBD1 covers 7 bases. The CDR3 loop spans 16 amino acids. Germline V lookup: CDR1 DFQATT, CDR2 SNEGSKA (reference sequence). The V gene end was trimmed by 6 bases and the J gene end by 2 bases; junction bases not matched to a gene: 15. The covered CDR3 bases are TGCAGTGCCGCAGAAGGGGGCGCGACCTTCAACTATGGC. This translates into CSAAEGGATFNYG. The CDR3 in its entirety is CSAAEGGATFNYGYTF.